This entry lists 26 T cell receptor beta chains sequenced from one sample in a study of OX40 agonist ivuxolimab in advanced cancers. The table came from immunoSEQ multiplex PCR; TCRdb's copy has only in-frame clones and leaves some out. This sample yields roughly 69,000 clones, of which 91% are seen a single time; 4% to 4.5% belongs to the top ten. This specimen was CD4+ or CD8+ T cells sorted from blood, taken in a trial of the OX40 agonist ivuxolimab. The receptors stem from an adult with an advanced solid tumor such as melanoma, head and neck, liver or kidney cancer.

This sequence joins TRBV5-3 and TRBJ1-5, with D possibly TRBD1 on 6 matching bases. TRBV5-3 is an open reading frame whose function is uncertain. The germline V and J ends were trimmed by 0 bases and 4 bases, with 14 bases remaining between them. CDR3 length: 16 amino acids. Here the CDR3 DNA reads TGTGCCAGAAGCTTGGTCTGGGGGGCTCGTAATCAGCCCCAGCATTTT. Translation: CARSLVWGARNQPQHF.

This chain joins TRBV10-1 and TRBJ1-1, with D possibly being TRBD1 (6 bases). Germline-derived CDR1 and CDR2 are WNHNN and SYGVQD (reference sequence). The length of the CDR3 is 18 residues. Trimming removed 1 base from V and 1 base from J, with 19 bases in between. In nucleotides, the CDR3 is TGCGCCAGCAGTGAGTTGGGGGGGCCCATTTCTTGGAACACTGAAGCTTTCTTT. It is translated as CASSELGGPISWNTEAFF.

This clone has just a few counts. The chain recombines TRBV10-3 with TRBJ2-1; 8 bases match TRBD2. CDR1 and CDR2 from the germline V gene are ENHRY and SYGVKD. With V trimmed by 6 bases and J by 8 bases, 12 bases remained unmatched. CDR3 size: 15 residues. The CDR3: CAIRADDSGSDEQFF. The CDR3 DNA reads TGTGCCATCAGGGCCGATGACAGCGGGAGTGATGAGCAGTTCTTC.

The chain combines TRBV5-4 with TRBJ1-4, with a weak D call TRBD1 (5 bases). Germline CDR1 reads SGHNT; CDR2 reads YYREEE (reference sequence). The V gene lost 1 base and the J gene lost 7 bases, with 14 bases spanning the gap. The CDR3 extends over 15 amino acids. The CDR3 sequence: CASSLLTSGLEKLFF. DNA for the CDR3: TGTGCCAGCAGCTTGCTTACGTCAGGGCTTGAAAAACTGTTTTTT.

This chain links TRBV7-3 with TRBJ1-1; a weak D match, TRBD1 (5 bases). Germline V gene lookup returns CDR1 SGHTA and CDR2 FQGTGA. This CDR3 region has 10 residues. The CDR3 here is CPGGDTEAFF. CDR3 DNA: TGTCCCGGGGGGGACACTGAAGCTTTCTTT.

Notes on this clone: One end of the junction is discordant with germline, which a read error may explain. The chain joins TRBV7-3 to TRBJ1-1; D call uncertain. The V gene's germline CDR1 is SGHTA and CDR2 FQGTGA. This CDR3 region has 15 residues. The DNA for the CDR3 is TGTGCCAGCAGCATAACTGGGGAGTGGAACACTGAAGCTTTCTTT. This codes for CASSITGEWNTEAFF.

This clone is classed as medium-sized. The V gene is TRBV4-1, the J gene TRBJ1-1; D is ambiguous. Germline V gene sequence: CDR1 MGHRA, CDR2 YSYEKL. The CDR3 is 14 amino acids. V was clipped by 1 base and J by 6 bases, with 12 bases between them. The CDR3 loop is CASSQAGGQPEAFF. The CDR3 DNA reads TGCGCCAGCAGCCAAGCGGGCGGGCAACCTGAAGCTTTCTTT.

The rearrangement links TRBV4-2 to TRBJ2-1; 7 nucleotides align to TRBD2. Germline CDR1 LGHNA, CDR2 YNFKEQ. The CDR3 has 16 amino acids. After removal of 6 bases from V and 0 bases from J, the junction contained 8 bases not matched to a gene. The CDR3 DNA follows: TGTGCCAGCAGACCCTTGGGGGGGAGCTCCTACAATGAGCAGTTCTTC. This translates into CASRPLGGSSYNEQFF.

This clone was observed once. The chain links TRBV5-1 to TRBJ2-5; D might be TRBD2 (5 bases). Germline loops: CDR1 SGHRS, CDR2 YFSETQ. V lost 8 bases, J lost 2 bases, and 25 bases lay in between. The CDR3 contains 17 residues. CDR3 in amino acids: CASQKFSGVIGQETQYF. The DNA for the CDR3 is TGCGCCAGTCAGAAATTTTCCGGGGTTATAGGTCAAGAGACCCAGTACTTC. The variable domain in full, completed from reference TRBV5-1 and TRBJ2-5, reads KAGVTQTPRYLIKTRGQQVTLSCSPISGHRSVSWYQQTPGQGLQFLFEYFSETQRNKGNFPGRFSGRQFSNSRSEMNVSTLELGDSALYLCASQKFSGVIGQETQYFGPGTRLLVL.

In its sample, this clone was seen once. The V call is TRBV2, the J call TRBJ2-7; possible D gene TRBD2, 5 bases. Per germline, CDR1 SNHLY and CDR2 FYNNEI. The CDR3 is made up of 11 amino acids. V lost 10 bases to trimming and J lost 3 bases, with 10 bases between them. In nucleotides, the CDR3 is TGTGCCATTATCGGGGACTACGAGCAGTACTTC. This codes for CAIIGDYEQYF.

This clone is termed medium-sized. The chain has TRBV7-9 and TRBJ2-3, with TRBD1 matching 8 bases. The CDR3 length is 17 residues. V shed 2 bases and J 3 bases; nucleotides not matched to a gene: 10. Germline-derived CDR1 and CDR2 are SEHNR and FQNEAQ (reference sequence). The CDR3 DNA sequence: TGTGCCAGCAGCTTACCCGGACAGGGATTGGTAACAGATACGCAGTATTTT. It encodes CASSLPGQGLVTDTQYF.

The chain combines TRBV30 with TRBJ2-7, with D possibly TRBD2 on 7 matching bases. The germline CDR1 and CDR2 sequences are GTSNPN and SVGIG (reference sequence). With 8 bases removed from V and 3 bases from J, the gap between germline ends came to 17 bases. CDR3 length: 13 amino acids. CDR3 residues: CAHVGRGGYEQYV. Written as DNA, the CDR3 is TGTGCCCACGTAGGGAGGGGGGGCTACGAGCAGTACGTC.

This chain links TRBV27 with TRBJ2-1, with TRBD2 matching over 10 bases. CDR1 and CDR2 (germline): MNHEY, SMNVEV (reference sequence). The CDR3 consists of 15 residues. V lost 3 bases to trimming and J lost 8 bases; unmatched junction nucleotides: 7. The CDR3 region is CASSFSSGRIYEQFF. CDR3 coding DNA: TGTGCCAGCAGTTTTAGTAGCGGGAGGATTTATGAGCAGTTCTTC.

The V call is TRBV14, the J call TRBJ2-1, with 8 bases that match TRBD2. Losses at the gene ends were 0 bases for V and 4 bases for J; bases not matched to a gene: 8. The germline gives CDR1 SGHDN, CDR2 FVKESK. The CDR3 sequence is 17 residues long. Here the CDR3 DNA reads TGTGCCAGCAGCCAAGAGGCTAGACTAGCGTATTACAATGAGCAGTTCTTC. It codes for CASSQEARLAYYNEQFF.

DNA for the CDR3: TGTGCCATCAGTGAGTCGACGGGGGGAGGGCTTGAGCAGTTCTTC. Its translation is CAISESTGGGLEQFF. The chain carries TRBV10-3 and TRBJ2-1; TRBD2 matches at 7 bases. The CDR3 length is 15 residues. J gave up 9 bases and V 0 bases, and 8 bases lay outside the gene matches. CDR1 and CDR2 from the germline V gene are ENHRY and SYGVKD.

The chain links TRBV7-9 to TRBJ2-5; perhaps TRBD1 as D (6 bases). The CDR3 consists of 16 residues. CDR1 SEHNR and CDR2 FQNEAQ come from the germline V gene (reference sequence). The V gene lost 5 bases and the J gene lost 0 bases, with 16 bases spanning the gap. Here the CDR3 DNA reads TGTGCCAGCAGCATCCCGGACGGACAGTACCAAGAGACCCAGTACTTC. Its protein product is CASSIPDGQYQETQYF.

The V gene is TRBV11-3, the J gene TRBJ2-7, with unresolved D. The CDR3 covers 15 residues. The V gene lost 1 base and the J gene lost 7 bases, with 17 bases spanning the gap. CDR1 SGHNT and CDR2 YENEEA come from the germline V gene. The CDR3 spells CASSLAQPMSGEQYV. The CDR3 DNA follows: TGTGCCAGCAGCTTAGCGCAACCAATGAGTGGAGAGCAGTACGTC.

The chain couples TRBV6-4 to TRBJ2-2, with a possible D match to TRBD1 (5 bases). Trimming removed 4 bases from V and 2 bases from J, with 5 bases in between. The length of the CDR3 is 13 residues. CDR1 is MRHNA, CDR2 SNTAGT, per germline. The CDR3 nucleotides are TGTGCCAGCAGTGGGACAAACACCGGGGAGCTGTTTTTT. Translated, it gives CASSGTNTGELFF.

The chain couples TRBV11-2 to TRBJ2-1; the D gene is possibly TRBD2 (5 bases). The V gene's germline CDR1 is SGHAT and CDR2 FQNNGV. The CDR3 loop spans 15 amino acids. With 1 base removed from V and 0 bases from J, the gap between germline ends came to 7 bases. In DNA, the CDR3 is TGTGCCAGCAGCTTAGTAGGGAGCTCCTACAATGAGCAGTTCTTC. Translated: CASSLVGSSYNEQFF.

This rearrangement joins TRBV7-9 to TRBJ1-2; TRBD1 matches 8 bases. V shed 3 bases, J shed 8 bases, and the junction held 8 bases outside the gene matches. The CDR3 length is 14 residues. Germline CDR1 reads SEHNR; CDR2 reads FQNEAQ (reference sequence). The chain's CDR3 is CASSLQTGEAGYTF. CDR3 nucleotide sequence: TGTGCCAGCAGCTTGCAGACAGGGGAGGCCGGCTACACCTTC.

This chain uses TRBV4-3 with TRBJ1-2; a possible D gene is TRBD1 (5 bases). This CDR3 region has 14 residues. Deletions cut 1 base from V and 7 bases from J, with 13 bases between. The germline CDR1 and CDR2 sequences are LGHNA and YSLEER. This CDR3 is CASSQVTGSFGYTF. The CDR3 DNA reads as TGCGCCAGCAGCCAAGTTACAGGAAGCTTTGGCTACACCTTC.

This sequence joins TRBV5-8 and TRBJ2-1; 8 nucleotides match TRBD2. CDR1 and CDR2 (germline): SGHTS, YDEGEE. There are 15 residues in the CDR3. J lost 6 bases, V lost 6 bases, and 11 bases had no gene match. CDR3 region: CASIPPGLVLNEQFF. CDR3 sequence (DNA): TGTGCCAGCATTCCCCCGGGACTAGTCCTCAATGAGCAGTTCTTC.

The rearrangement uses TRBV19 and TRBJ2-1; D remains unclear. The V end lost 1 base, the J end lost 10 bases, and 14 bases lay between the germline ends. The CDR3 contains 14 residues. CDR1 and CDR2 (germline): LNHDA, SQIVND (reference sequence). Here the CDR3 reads CASSIVPGQGEQFF. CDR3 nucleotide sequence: TGTGCCAGTAGTATAGTCCCCGGGCAAGGGGAGCAGTTCTTC. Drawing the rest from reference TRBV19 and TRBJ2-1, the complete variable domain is DGGITQSPKYLFRKEGQNVTLSCEQNLNHDAMYWYRQDPGQGLRLIYYSQIVNDFQKGDIAEGYSVSREKKESFPLTVTSAQKNPTAFYLCASSIVPGQGEQFFGPGTRLTVL.

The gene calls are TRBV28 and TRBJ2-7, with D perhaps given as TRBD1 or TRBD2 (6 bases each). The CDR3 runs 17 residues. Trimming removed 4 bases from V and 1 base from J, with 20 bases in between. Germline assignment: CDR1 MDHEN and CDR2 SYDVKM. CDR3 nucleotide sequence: TGTGCCAGCAGTTCCGGGACATCGGGCGGGGTGTCCTACGAGCAGTACTTC. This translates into CASSSGTSGGVSYEQYF. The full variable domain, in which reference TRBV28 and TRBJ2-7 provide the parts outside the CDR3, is DVKVTQSSRYLVKRTGEKVFLECVQDMDHENMFWYRQDPGLGLRLIYFSYDVKMKEKGDIPEGYSVSREKKERFSLILESASTNQTSMYLCASSSGTSGGVSYEQYFGPGTRLTVT.

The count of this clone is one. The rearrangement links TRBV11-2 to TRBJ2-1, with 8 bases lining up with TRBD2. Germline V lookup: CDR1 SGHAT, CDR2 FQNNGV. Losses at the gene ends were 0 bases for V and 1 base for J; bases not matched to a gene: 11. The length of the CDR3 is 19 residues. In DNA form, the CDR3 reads TGTGCCAGCAGCTTAGATCCTCCGGGAGGGAGAGGGTCCTACAATGAGCAGTTCTTC. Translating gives CASSLDPPGGRGSYNEQFF.

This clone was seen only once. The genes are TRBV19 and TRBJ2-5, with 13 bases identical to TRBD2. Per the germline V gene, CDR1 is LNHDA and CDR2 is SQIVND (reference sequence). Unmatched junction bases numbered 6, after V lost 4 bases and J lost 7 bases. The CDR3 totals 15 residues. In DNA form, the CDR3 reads TGTGCCAGTAGTACCGGACTAGCGGGAGTCGTGACCCAGTACTTC. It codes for CASSTGLAGVVTQYF. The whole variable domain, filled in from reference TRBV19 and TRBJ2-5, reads DGGITQSPKYLFRKEGQNVTLSCEQNLNHDAMYWYRQDPGQGLRLIYYSQIVNDFQKGDIAEGYSVSREKKESFPLTVTSAQKNPTAFYLCASSTGLAGVVTQYFGPGTRLLVL.